These T cell receptor beta chains were read from a single sample in a study of CD8+CD57+ T cells in acquired aplastic anemia. TCRdb independently ran MiXCR on the reads; one entry per CDR3 protein. This repertoire shows 89,000 or so distinct CDR3 sequences, 55% to 80% found once; its top ten account for less than 75%. Sequencing was performed on sorted CD4+, CD8+, or CD8+CD57+ T cells (not recorded which) from PBMCs. The source of these receptors is a human donor with aplastic anemia. The CDR3 runs from the conserved cysteine through the conserved F or W. The D gene is left open where the match is weak. Not every row has a clone size; where given, it reads once, few, many or a size class.

CDR3 length,V gene,J gene,D gene,clone size,CDR3 protein,CDR3 DNA
17,TRBV7-4,TRBJ1-4,TRBD1,NA,CASSLGNRGTTNEKLFF,TGTGCCAGCAGCTTAGGTAACAGGGGAACCACTAATGAAAAACTGTTTTTT
15,TRBV6-4,TRBJ2-5,NA,few,CASSDSNGGQETQYF,TGTGCCAGCAGTGACTCGAACGGGGGTCAAGAGACCCAGTACTTC
16,TRBV19,TRBJ2-3,TRBD1,many,CASSIGAGTGVDTQYF,TGTGCCAGTAGTATAGGCGCCGGGACAGGGGTAGATACGCAGTATTTT
14,TRBV20-1,TRBJ2-1,NA,NA,CSARDQRATIEQFF,TGCAGTGCTAGAGATCAGCGGGCGACCATAGAGCAGTTCTTC
15,TRBV24-1,TRBJ2-5,TRBD2,NA,CATSGGLASQETQYF,TGTGCCACCAGTGGGGGACTAGCGAGTCAAGAGACCCAGTACTTC
13,TRBV5-6,TRBJ1-1,TRBD1,NA,CASSWTGATEAFF,TGTGCCAGCAGCTGGACAGGGGCCACTGAAGCTTTCTTT
14,TRBV5-1,TRBJ2-7,TRBD1,many,CASSPGQAIREQYF,TGCGCCAGCAGCCCGGGACAGGCAATCCGCGAGCAGTACTTC
13,TRBV10-2,TRBJ1-2,NA,NA,CASSEVGGYGYTF,TGCGCCAGCAGTGAAGTAGGGGGCTATGGCTACACCTTC
16,TRBV5-6,TRBJ2-1,NA,NA,CASSGDGAGSYNEQFF,TGTGCCAGCAGTGGAGATGGGGCAGGTTCCTACAATGAGCAGTTCTTC
13,TRBV7-2,TRBJ2-7,TRBD1,NA,CASSLGQEREQYF,TGTGCCAGCAGCTTGGGACAGGAAAGAGAGCAGTACTTC
14,TRBV12-3/TRBV12-4,TRBJ1-6,TRBD1,NA,CASSLGQGSAPLHF,TGTGCCAGCAGTCTTGGACAGGGTTCTGCACCCCTCCACTTT
13,TRBV20-1,TRBJ2-5,TRBD2,NA,CSVRTSLQETQYF,TGCAGTGTTCGGACTAGCCTCCAAGAGACCCAGTACTTC
14,TRBV10-3,TRBJ1-1,NA,NA,CAISERGPNTEAFF,TGTGCCATCAGTGAGCGGGGACCGAACACTGAAGCTTTCTTT
12,TRBV7-8,TRBJ1-2,NA,NA,CASGSGVAGYTF,TGTGCCAGCGGTTCCGGGGTGGCTGGCTACACCTTC
13,TRBV19,TRBJ1-4,TRBD1,NA,CASGIVRGQGLFF,TGTGCCAGTGGTATAGTGAGGGGACAGGGACTGTTTTTT
15,TRBV2,TRBJ1-2,NA,many,CASRPTLGGVYGYTF,TGTGCCAGCAGACCCACACTGGGGGGCGTCTATGGCTACACCTTC
12,TRBV12-3/TRBV12-4,TRBJ1-2,NA,NA,CASRGGAGGYTF,TGTGCCAGCAGAGGGGGGGCGGGGGGCTACACCTTC
14,TRBV29-1,TRBJ2-2,NA,NA,CSVAGAGPTGELFF,TGCAGCGTTGCTGGAGCGGGTCCCACCGGGGAGCTGTTTTTT
14,TRBV20-1,TRBJ1-2,NA,NA,CSVQGKAPNYGYTF,TGCAGTGTACAGGGAAAGGCTCCTAACTATGGCTACACCTTC